Listed here are 16 T cell receptor beta chains from one sample, sequenced in a study of shared clonotypes between healthy human individuals (dated by TCRdb to the early 2020s). Library preparation used the immunoSEQ multiplex PCR assay. Sourced from immuneACCESS, this table was stored by TCRdb with only in-frame sequences that have V and J called. A share of the clones is absent; for the studies checked, an unresolved V gene accounts for under half, and the remainder has no known explanation. Within this sample are hundreds of thousands of clones, with about 96% of them counted one time only. The ten largest clones capture 0.11% of the sample. CD8 naive samples were obtained by positive selection for CCR7 among CD45RO-negative cells, yielding a CD45RA+CCR7+ population from which TemRA cells were excluded. Sequenced input: naive CD8+ T cells sorted from blood. The sample's cell subset or site label, in plain terms: CD45RA+CCR7+. These receptors all come from a woman in her 30s in good health.

V and J are TRBV6-6 and TRBJ1-1; tentative D call: TRBD1 (5 bases). CDR1 and CDR2 from the germline V gene are MNHNY and SVGAGI (reference sequence). Trimming left V 7 bases short and J 4 bases short, with 22 bases between. The CDR3 sequence is 16 residues long. The CDR3 bases are TGTGCCAGCACCACATATTGGGGCCCCAGGTCCACTGAAGCTTTCTTT. This gives the protein CASTTYWGPRSTEAFF.

As for this clone: Germline and junction disagree at one end, which may indicate a read error. The J gene is TRBJ2-1, the V gene TRBV19; 11 bases match TRBD2. The CDR3 is 17 residues long. CDR1 and CDR2 from the germline V gene are LNHDA and SQIVND (reference sequence). The CDR3 DNA reads TGTGCCAGCAGTACCGGGACTAGCGGCAACTCCTACAATGAGCAGTTCTTC. The encoded protein is CASSTGTSGNSYNEQFF.

The chain links TRBV7-9 to TRBJ1-4; the match to TRBD1 covers 9 bases. Germline lookup yields CDR1 SEHNR and CDR2 FQNEAQ (reference sequence). Germline trimming cut 4 bases from V and 13 bases from J; bases unmatched to any gene: 10. This CDR3 comprises 14 residues. The CDR3 nucleotides read TGTGCCAGCAGCTATCCGGGACAGGGTAGGAGACTGTTTTTT. Translation: CASSYPGQGRRLFF.

The chain couples TRBV6-1 to TRBJ2-7; 9 positions agree with TRBD1. Trimming took 3 bases from V and 3 from J; bases not matched to a gene: 12. The CDR3 is 17 residues long. Germline V gives CDR1 MNHNS, CDR2 SASEGT. The CDR3 loop reads CASSEKPGQGVHYEQYF. The CDR3 DNA follows: TGTGCCAGCAGTGAGAAACCGGGACAGGGAGTCCACTACGAGCAGTACTTC.

The rearrangement links TRBV7-3 to TRBJ2-1; 8 positions agree with TRBD2. After removal of 3 bases from V and 5 bases from J, the junction contained 3 bases not matched to a gene. This CDR3 spans 14 amino acids. CDR1 SGHTA and CDR2 FQGTGA come from the germline V gene. The CDR3: CASSFGTRNNEQFF. In DNA, the CDR3 is TGTGCCAGCAGCTTTGGGACTAGAAACAATGAGCAGTTCTTC.

As concerns this clone: This sample also contains other DNA sequences that code for the same CDR3. V gene TRBV27 combines with J gene TRBJ2-7; 11 bases map to TRBD1. CDR1 is MNHEY, CDR2 SMNVEV, per germline (reference sequence). The CDR3 extends over 14 amino acids. J lost 5 bases, V lost 4 bases, and 4 bases had no gene match. This CDR3 is CASSSGTGGHEQYF. CDR3 nucleotide sequence: TGTGCCAGCAGTTCCGGGACAGGGGGTCACGAGCAGTACTTC.

The gene calls are TRBV4-1 and TRBJ2-1; 9 nucleotides align to TRBD2. The V gene end was trimmed by 1 base and the J gene end by 8 bases; junction bases not matched to a gene: 12. From germline, CDR1 is MGHRA and CDR2 YSYEKL. The CDR3 extends over 17 amino acids. The CDR3 coding sequence is TGCGCCAGCAGCCAAGCGCCGGGACTAGCCGTCGGGGATGAGCAGTTCTTC. Translating it yields CASSQAPGLAVGDEQFF.

The table lists this clone with a count of one. The identical CDR3 is also encoded by other nucleotide sequences in the sample. The rearrangement joins TRBV27 to TRBJ2-7; D may match TRBD1 or TRBD2 (5 bases each). The germline V gene encodes CDR1 MNHEY and CDR2 SMNVEV (reference sequence). There are 13 residues in the CDR3. Trimming took off 4 bases at V and 0 bases at J, with 7 bases between the two ends. The CDR3 bases are TGTGCCAGCAGTTCAGGGACCTCCTACGAGCAGTACTTC. Translation: CASSSGTSYEQYF.

This CDR3 reads CASSSVGGSNQPQHF. As DNA, the CDR3 is TGTGCCAGCAGTTCCGTGGGGGGAAGCAATCAGCCCCAGCATTTT. The chain joins TRBV28 to TRBJ1-5, with D possibly TRBD1 on 5 matching bases. The CDR3 runs to 15 residues. V lost 4 bases to trimming and J lost 1 base, with 11 bases between them. Germline loops: CDR1 MDHEN, CDR2 SYDVKM.

This sequence joins TRBV7-2 and TRBJ1-2; D is undetermined. Germline V gene sequence: CDR1 SGHTA, CDR2 FQGNSA. The CDR3 is made up of 13 amino acids. V gave up 5 bases and J gave up 1 base, with 8 bases separating them. The CDR3 spells CASSPGSNYGYTF. Written as DNA, the CDR3 is TGTGCCAGCAGCCCGGGAAGTAACTATGGCTACACCTTC.

This clone was detected once. The chain joins TRBV11-2 to TRBJ1-4; 11 bases line up with TRBD1. J lost 16 bases, V lost 5 bases, and 9 bases had no gene match. CDR3 length: 13 residues. CDR1 and CDR2 from the germline V gene are SGHAT and FQNNGV. CDR3 protein: CASSLRTGGDQFF. CDR3 in DNA: TGTGCCAGCAGCCTCCGGACAGGGGGCGATCAGTTTTTT. Drawing the rest from reference TRBV11-2 and TRBJ1-4, the complete variable domain is EAGVAQSPRYKIIEKRQSVAFWCNPISGHATLYWYQQILGQGPKLLIQFQNNGVVDDSQLPKDRFSAERLKGVDSTLKIQPAKLEDSAVYLCASSLRTGGDQFFGSGTQLSVL.

The chain couples TRBV7-9 to TRBJ2-7; 7 bases line up with TRBD2. The CDR3 spans 15 residues. J was trimmed by 1 base and V by 8 bases; bases with no gene match: 11. CDR1 is SEHNR, CDR2 FQNEAQ, per germline (reference sequence). The CDR3 is CASQNLSSGSYEQYF. DNA for the CDR3: TGTGCCAGCCAAAATCTTTCTAGCGGATCCTACGAGCAGTACTTC.

The rearrangement joins TRBV5-4 to TRBJ2-3, with 9 bases fitting TRBD2. Germline V gives CDR1 SGHNT, CDR2 YYREEE (reference sequence). The V segment lost 0 bases and the J segment 3 bases; nucleotides outside the gene matches: 5. This CDR3 contains 16 residues. The DNA for the CDR3 is TGTGCCAGCAGCTTGGGGCTAGCGGGATGGACAGATACGCAGTATTTT. Translation gives CASSLGLAGWTDTQYF. Drawing the rest from reference TRBV5-4 and TRBJ2-3, the complete variable domain is ETGVTQSPTHLIKTRGQQVTLRCSSQSGHNTVSWYQQALGQGPQFIFQYYREEENGRGNFPPRFSGLQFPNYSSELNVNALELDDSALYLCASSLGLAGWTDTQYFGPGTRLTVL.

A single count supports this clone. The chain recombines TRBV5-1 with TRBJ1-5; D is possibly TRBD1 (6 bases). The germline V gene has CDR1 SGHRS and CDR2 YFSETQ. The CDR3 runs 17 residues. Trimming left V 3 bases short and J 0 bases short, with 16 bases between. As DNA, the CDR3 is TGCGCCAGCAGCTCCCGGACAGACAAATATAGCAATCAGCCCCAGCATTTT. Translation gives CASSSRTDKYSNQPQHF.

Turning to this clone: Additional DNA sequences in this sample encode the identical CDR3. The J gene is TRBJ2-3, the V gene TRBV5-6, with no clear D. This CDR3 comprises 12 residues. The germline gives CDR1 SGHDT, CDR2 YYEEEE. Trimming removed 0 bases at V and 5 bases at J, with 4 bases between. The CDR3 DNA reads as TGTGCCAGCAGCTTGGGAGTAGATACGCAGTATTTT. It encodes CASSLGVDTQYF.

Concerning this clone itself: This same CDR3 is encoded by further DNA sequences in the sample. CDR3 sequence (DNA): TGTGCCAGCAGCGTACTGGGCACAGATACGCAGTATTTT. It translates to CASSVLGTDTQYF. This chain connects TRBV9 to TRBJ2-3; no reliable D call. Germline assignment: CDR1 SGDLS and CDR2 YYNGEE. The CDR3 contains 13 residues. The ends were cut back, 1 base at V and 1 base at J, with 4 bases in the middle.